The 27 T cell receptor beta chains presented below share a single source sample, sequenced in a study of T cell changes during pregnancy in multiple sclerosis. TCRdb's table, derived via immunoSEQ multiplex PCR, lists solely in-frame clones and lacks some. The sample carries fewer than 70,000 clones, roughly 92% recorded once. The sample consisted of CD8+ T cells from peripheral blood mononuclear cells, taken in the third trimester of pregnancy. Every receptor here comes from a female donor in good health, enrolled as a control in a pregnancy study.

V is TRBV18 and J is TRBJ2-5; 10 bases fit TRBD1. Germline V lookup: CDR1 KGHSH, CDR2 LQKENI. The CDR3 loop spans 15 amino acids. V shed 2 bases, J shed 5 bases, and the junction held 5 bases outside the gene matches. The CDR3 loop is CASSPNRGQGETQYF. CDR3 nucleotide sequence: TGTGCCAGCTCACCAAATCGGGGACAGGGGGAGACCCAGTACTTC.

This rearrangement joins TRBV14 to TRBJ1-2; D ambiguous. This CDR3 has 15 residues. V was trimmed by 1 base and J by 3 bases, leaving 12 bases between them. Germline V gives CDR1 SGHDN, CDR2 FVKESK. The CDR3 region has the DNA TGTGCCAGCAGCCAAGGCGGGGTGGGTGACTATGGCTACACCTTC. Translated, it gives CASSQGGVGDYGYTF.

The chain joins TRBV10-3 to TRBJ1-1, with 7 nucleotides matching TRBD1. V dropped 4 bases and J dropped 7; count of bases not matched to a gene: 15. CDR1 and CDR2 (germline): ENHRY, SYGVKD. The CDR3 contains 16 residues. The CDR3 region has the DNA TGTGCCATCAGTGGCAATGGGGACAGAACAGGGGTTGAAGCTTTCTTT. It codes for CAISGNGDRTGVEAFF.

The rearrangement uses TRBV27 and TRBJ1-6; D is perhaps TRBD1 (6 bases). The CDR3 extends over 12 amino acids. V was clipped by 9 bases and J by 7 bases, with 10 bases between them. CDR1 is MNHEY and CDR2 is SMNVEV in the germline V gene (reference sequence). The CDR3 sequence is CASRRGNSPLHF. CDR3 bases: TGTGCCAGTCGTAGGGGGAATTCACCCCTCCACTTT.

The genes are TRBV5-8 and TRBJ2-2; 8 nucleotides match TRBD1. Germline V CDR1 and CDR2: SGHTS, YDEGEE. The junction had 4 bases not matched to a gene; V was cut back by 3 bases and J by 0 bases. This CDR3 comprises 16 residues. CDR3 region: CASSSGQGANTGELFF. In nucleotides, the CDR3 is TGTGCCAGCAGCTCTGGACAGGGTGCGAACACCGGGGAGCTGTTTTTT. Looking up the rest from reference TRBV5-8 and TRBJ2-2 gives the full variable domain: EAGVTQSPTHLIKTRGQQATLRCSPISGHTSVYWYQQALGLGLQFLLWYDEGEERNRGNFPPRFSGRQFPNYSSELNVNALELEDSALYLCASSSGQGANTGELFFGEGSRLTVL.

J is TRBJ1-4 and V is TRBV7-3; 9 bases are shared with TRBD1. CDR1 is SGHTA and CDR2 is FQGTGA in the germline V gene. Germline trimming cut 5 bases from V and 12 bases from J; bases unmatched to any gene: 13. There are 15 residues in the CDR3. The CDR3 loop reads CASSQHPGTGYELFF. DNA of the CDR3: TGTGCCAGCAGCCAACACCCCGGGACAGGGTATGAACTGTTTTTT.

The chain has TRBV11-3 and TRBJ2-1; the D gene is possibly TRBD1 (6 bases). This CDR3 has 15 residues. CDR1 SGHNT and CDR2 YENEEA come from the germline V gene. The ends were cut back, 5 bases at V and 7 bases at J, with 18 bases in the middle. CDR3 amino acids: CASSTNRATANEQFF. The DNA of the CDR3 is TGTGCCAGCAGCACCAACAGGGCTACGGCAAATGAGCAGTTCTTC.

The J gene is TRBJ1-2, the V gene TRBV7-8, with D maybe TRBD1 (6 bases). The V gene's germline CDR1 is SGHVS and CDR2 FQNEAQ. This CDR3 is 13 amino acids long. The germline V and J ends were trimmed by 5 bases and 8 bases, with 15 bases remaining between them. CDR3 coding DNA: TGTGCCAGCAGCCCAGACAGGCTTGGGGGCTACACCTTC. This codes for CASSPDRLGGYTF.

The chain couples TRBV5-4 to TRBJ2-1; TRBD2 matches 9 bases. Germline loops: CDR1 SGHNT, CDR2 YYREEE (reference sequence). This CDR3 region has 18 residues. The ends lost 3 bases at V and 1 base at J; junction bases unmatched: 11. The CDR3 sequence: CASSSETLAGVSYNEQFF. CDR3 DNA: TGTGCCAGCAGCTCGGAAACTTTAGCGGGGGTATCCTACAATGAGCAGTTCTTC.

This clone appeared once. The rearrangement joins TRBV30 to TRBJ2-2, with a possible D match to TRBD1 (5 bases). CDR3 size: 14 residues. Trimming removed 1 base from V and 4 bases from J, with 10 bases in between. The germline V gene encodes CDR1 GTSNPN and CDR2 SVGIG (reference sequence). CDR3 sequence: CAWSETVFTGELFF. In DNA form, the CDR3 reads TGTGCCTGGAGTGAGACAGTTTTCACCGGGGAGCTGTTTTTT.

This sequence joins TRBV9 and TRBJ1-1; D remains unclear. CDR1 and CDR2 (germline): SGDLS, YYNGEE. The CDR3 is 14 amino acids. V was trimmed by 2 bases and J by 2 bases, leaving 10 bases between them. The CDR3 sequence is CASSVYEVNTEAFF. The CDR3 coding sequence is TGTGCCAGCAGCGTTTATGAGGTAAACACTGAAGCTTTCTTT. The full variable domain, in which reference TRBV9 and TRBJ1-1 provide the parts outside the CDR3, is DSGVTQTPKHLITATGQRVTLRCSPRSGDLSVYWYQQSLDQGLQFLIQYYNGEERAKGNILERFSAQQFPDLHSELNLSSLELGDSALYFCASSVYEVNTEAFFGQGTRLTVV.

The V and J genes are TRBV5-6 and TRBJ1-4; 8 positions match TRBD1. Germline CDR1 and CDR2: SGHDT and YYEEEE. V gave up 4 bases and J gave up 0 bases; unmatched junction bases: 2. CDR3 length equals 15 residues. CDR3 region: CASSPTGATNEKLFF. CDR3 in DNA: TGTGCCAGCAGCCCGACAGGGGCAACTAATGAAAAACTGTTTTTT.

V usage is TRBV27 and J usage is TRBJ1-5; D is uncertain. The germline gives CDR1 MNHEY, CDR2 SMNVEV (reference sequence). The CDR3 has 12 residues. The V gene lost 5 bases and the J gene lost 7 bases, with 9 bases spanning the gap. The CDR3 protein is CASSQSGQPQHF. CDR3 sequence (DNA): TGTGCCAGCAGTCAATCGGGGCAGCCCCAGCATTTT.

The gene calls are TRBV30 and TRBJ1-4, with 9 bases identical to TRBD1. CDR3 length: 14 residues. Germline V gene data show CDR1 as GTSNPN and CDR2 as SVGIG (reference sequence). With 4 bases clipped from V and 7 bases from J, the junction kept 7 bases outside the gene matches. The DNA for the CDR3 is TGTGCCTGGAACCGAGGACAGGGGAGTGAAAAACTGTTTTTT. It translates to CAWNRGQGSEKLFF.

This chain links TRBV6-5 with TRBJ1-1; D not certain. The germline V gene encodes CDR1 MNHEY and CDR2 SVGAGI. The CDR3 runs 14 residues. The V end lost 6 bases, the J end lost 2 bases, and 13 bases lay between the germline ends. This CDR3 reads CASRGSGRNTEAFF. DNA for the CDR3: TGTGCCAGCAGAGGATCAGGTCGAAACACTGAAGCTTTCTTT.

The chain combines TRBV6-5 with TRBJ2-7, with 8 bases identical to TRBD1. From germline, CDR1 is MNHEY and CDR2 SVGAGI. The CDR3 has 16 amino acids. V lost 0 bases and J lost 3; bases outside the gene matches: 7. The CDR3 nucleotides read TGTGCCAGCAGTTACTCTGTTGGACAGGGAGGCTACGAGCAGTACTTC. Protein product: CASSYSVGQGGYEQYF.

The rearrangement joins TRBV5-6 to TRBJ2-5, with a weak D call TRBD2 (6 bases). Trimming cost V 0 bases and J 4 bases, with 10 bases left between them. Per the germline V gene, CDR1 is SGHDT and CDR2 is YYEEEE. The CDR3 has 14 amino acids. The CDR3 loop is CASSLAAGSETQYF. The CDR3 coding sequence is TGTGCCAGCAGCTTGGCCGCGGGGTCAGAGACCCAGTACTTC.

This clone has a handful of counts. The CDR3, as DNA: TGTGCCAGCAGCCCCCAGGGCGGGGGGGCCCTGGAGACCCAGTACTTC. Translation: CASSPQGGGALETQYF. This chain links TRBV9 with TRBJ2-5; TRBD2 matches at 9 bases. Germline loops: CDR1 SGDLS, CDR2 YYNGEE. V gave up 4 bases and J gave up 5 bases; unmatched junction bases: 12. The CDR3 contains 16 residues.

The gene calls are TRBV18 and TRBJ1-2; the match to TRBD1 covers 9 bases. V gave up 6 bases and J gave up 7 bases; unmatched junction bases: 9. Germline V CDR1 and CDR2: KGHSH, LQKENI. The CDR3 is 14 amino acids. The CDR3 region has the DNA TGTGCCAGCTCTCAGCCACAGGGGGCACCTGGCTACACCTTC. Translated, it gives CASSQPQGAPGYTF.

In its sample, this clone was seen once. The chain links TRBV5-1 to TRBJ2-5; a weak D match, TRBD1 (5 bases). In germline, CDR1 is SGHRS, CDR2 YFSETQ. V lost 4 bases, J lost 0 bases, and 7 bases lay in between. The CDR3 is 13 amino acids. In DNA form, the CDR3 reads TGCGCCAGCAGCCCAGGGTACCAAGAGACCCAGTACTTC. The encoded protein is CASSPGYQETQYF.

The chain joins TRBV4-3 to TRBJ2-3, with TRBD1 matching 9 bases. The CDR3 is made up of 18 amino acids. Germline V gives CDR1 LGHNA, CDR2 YSLEER. Germline trimming cut 0 bases from V and 4 bases from J; bases unmatched to any gene: 11. In DNA form, the CDR3 reads TGCGCCAGCAGCCAAGAATTTGAAGGACAGGGGTATTCAGATACGCAGTATTTT. This sequence encodes CASSQEFEGQGYSDTQYF.

The rearrangement joins TRBV9 to TRBJ1-5; D remains ambiguous. The length of the CDR3 is 15 residues. The V end was cut by 2 bases, the J end by 3 bases, with 12 bases between. CDR1 is SGDLS and CDR2 is YYNGEE in the germline V gene. CDR3 region: CASSVSDGDNQPQHF. In DNA form, the CDR3 reads TGTGCCAGCAGCGTGTCAGACGGGGACAATCAGCCCCAGCATTTT.

The chain is built from TRBV27 and TRBJ1-5, with 8 positions matching TRBD1. V trimming: 5 bases; J trimming: 1 base; junction bases outside the gene matches: 7. Germline CDR1 MNHEY, CDR2 SMNVEV (reference sequence). The CDR3 sequence is 16 residues long. The CDR3 DNA sequence: TGTGCCAGCAGTGTCAGACAGGGGACGAGCAATCAGCCCCAGCATTTT. Encoded protein: CASSVRQGTSNQPQHF.

V usage is TRBV27 and J usage is TRBJ2-3, with 7 bases lining up with TRBD2. Losses at the gene ends were 5 bases for V and 3 bases for J; bases not matched to a gene: 8. This CDR3 contains 15 residues. Germline V CDR1 and CDR2: MNHEY, SMNVEV (reference sequence). CDR3 sequence reads: CASSPGTKSTDTQYF. In DNA form, the CDR3 reads TGTGCCAGCAGTCCCGGGACTAAATCGACAGATACGCAGTATTTT.

V is TRBV6-5 and J is TRBJ1-6; maybe TRBD1 (5 bases). Trimming stripped 2 bases from V and 8 bases from J, with 16 bases between. CDR3 size: 16 residues. Germline-derived CDR1 and CDR2 are MNHEY and SVGAGI. This CDR3 reads CASSYDRGIQYSPLHF. For the CDR3, the DNA is TGTGCCAGCAGTTACGATCGGGGGATTCAATATTCACCCCTCCACTTT.

This clone was observed a handful of times. This sequence joins TRBV4-2 and TRBJ1-1; no firm D call. The CDR3 is 15 amino acids. V gave up 1 base and J gave up 8 bases, with 17 bases separating them. The germline CDR1 and CDR2 sequences are LGHNA and YNFKEQ. The CDR3 bases are TGTGCCAGCAGCCAAGTAGCGACGAACCAGGCCGAAGCTTTCTTT. Translating gives CASSQVATNQAEAFF.

Regarding this clone: Sequence at one end of the junction differs from germline and may be a read error. The chain has TRBV6-5 and TRBJ2-7; the D gene is possibly TRBD2 (5 bases). The germline CDR1 and CDR2 sequences are MNHEY and SVGAGI. This CDR3 contains 8 residues. DNA for the CDR3: TGTGCCAGCAGTGCGGAGGTTTTC. This sequence encodes CASSAEVF.